The entry that follows covers one TCR beta chain sequence. The antigen is not known. Germline lookup yields CDR1 LGHNT and CDR2 FRNRAP. This CDR3 contains 16 residues. V trimming: 4 bases; J trimming: 5 bases; junction bases outside the gene matches: 10. The entry originates in a study of T cells in localized non-small cell lung cancer. The table came from immunoSEQ multiplex PCR; TCRdb's copy has only in-frame clones and leaves some out. The data hold about 11,000 clones, with 29% observed a single time. Study conclusions and caveats: In uninvolved adjacent lung, T cell clonality reached its highest value, exceeding tumor. Elevated blood T cell density was associated with longer overall survival.

The clonotype was recovered from a man between 35 and 75 years old with stage I lung adenocarcinoma. The source material was lung tumor tissue, sampled before any cancer treatment. The V call is TRBV12-5, the J call TRBJ1-1; TRBD1 matches 10 bases. This CDR3 reads CASGSGTGVRRTEAFF. CDR3 DNA: TGTGCTAGTGGTTCCGGGACAGGGGTAAGGAGGACTGAAGCTTTCTTT. Full variable domain (remainder filled in from reference TRBV12-5 and TRBJ1-1): DARVTQTPRHKVTEMGQEVTMRCQPILGHNTVFWYRQTMMQGLELLAYFRNRAPLDDSGMPKDRFSAEMPDATLATLKIQPSEPRDSAVYFCASGSGTGVRRTEAFFGQGTRLTVV.